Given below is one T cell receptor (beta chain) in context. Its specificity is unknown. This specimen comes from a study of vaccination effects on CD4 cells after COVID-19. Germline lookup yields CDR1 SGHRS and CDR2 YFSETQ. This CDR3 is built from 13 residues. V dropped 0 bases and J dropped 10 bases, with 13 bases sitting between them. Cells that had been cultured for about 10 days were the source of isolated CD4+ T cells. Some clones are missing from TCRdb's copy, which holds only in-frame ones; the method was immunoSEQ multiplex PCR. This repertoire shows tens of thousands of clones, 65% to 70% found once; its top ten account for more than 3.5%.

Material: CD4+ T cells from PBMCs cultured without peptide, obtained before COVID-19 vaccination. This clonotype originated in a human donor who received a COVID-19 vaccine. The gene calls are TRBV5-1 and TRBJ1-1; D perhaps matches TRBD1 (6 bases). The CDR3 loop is CASSLEGQLRAFF. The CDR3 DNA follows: TGCGCCAGCAGCTTGGAGGGACAACTAAGAGCTTTCTTT.